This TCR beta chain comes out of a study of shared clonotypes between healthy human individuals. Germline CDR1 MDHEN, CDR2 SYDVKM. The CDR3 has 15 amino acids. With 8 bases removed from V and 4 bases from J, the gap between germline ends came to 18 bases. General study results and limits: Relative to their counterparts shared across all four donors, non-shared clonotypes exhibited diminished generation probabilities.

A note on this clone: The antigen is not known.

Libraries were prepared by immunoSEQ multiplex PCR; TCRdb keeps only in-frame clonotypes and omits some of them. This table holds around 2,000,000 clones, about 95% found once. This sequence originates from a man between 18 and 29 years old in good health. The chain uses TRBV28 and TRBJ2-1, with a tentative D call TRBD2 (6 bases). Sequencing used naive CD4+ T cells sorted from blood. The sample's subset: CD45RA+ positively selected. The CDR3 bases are TGTGCCAGCTGGGGGAGTGGGGACTCTTACAATGAGCAGTTCTTC. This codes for CASWGSGDSYNEQFF. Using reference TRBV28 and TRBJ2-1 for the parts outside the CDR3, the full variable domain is DVKVTQSSRYLVKRTGEKVFLECVQDMDHENMFWYRQDPGLGLRLIYFSYDVKMKEKGDIPEGYSVSREKKERFSLILESASTNQTSMYLCASWGSGDSYNEQFFGPGTRLTVL.